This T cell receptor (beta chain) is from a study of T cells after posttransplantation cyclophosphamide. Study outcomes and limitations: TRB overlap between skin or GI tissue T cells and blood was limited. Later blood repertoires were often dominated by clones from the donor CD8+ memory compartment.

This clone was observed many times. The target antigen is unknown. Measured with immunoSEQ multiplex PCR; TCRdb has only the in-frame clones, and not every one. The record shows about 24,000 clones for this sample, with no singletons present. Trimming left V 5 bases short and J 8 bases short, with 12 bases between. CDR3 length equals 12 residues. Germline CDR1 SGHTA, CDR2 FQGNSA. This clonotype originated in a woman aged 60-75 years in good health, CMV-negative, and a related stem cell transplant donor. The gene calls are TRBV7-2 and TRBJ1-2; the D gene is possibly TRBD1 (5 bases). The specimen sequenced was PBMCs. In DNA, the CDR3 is TGTGCCAGCAGCCGTCCGGGGGTAGGCTACACCTTC. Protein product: CASSRPGVGYTF.